The T cell receptor beta chain under discussion was sequenced for a study of tumor-infiltrating lymphocytes in glioblastoma multiforme. This CDR3 region has 20 residues. The germline gives CDR1 DFQATT, CDR2 SNEGSKA (reference sequence). As for this clonotype: The junction and the germline gene differ at one end; a read error may be behind it.

TCRB libraries came from RNA via three nested multiplex PCR rounds. Using its own MiXCR run on the multiplex PCR reads, TCRdb lists one record per CDR3 protein. The data contain more than 13,000 distinct CDR3 sequences, more than 65% of them singletons. The sample consisted of brain tumor tissue. The origin of this receptor is a male donor with glioblastoma. The rearrangement joins TRBV20-1 to TRBJ2-3; weak D call: TRBD2 (5 bases). The DNA for the CDR3 is TGCAGTGCTAGTCGCCCCGGACGAGCGGTAGGGCCGAGTAGCACAGATATGCAGTATTTT. This codes for CSASRPGRAVGPSSTDMQYF.